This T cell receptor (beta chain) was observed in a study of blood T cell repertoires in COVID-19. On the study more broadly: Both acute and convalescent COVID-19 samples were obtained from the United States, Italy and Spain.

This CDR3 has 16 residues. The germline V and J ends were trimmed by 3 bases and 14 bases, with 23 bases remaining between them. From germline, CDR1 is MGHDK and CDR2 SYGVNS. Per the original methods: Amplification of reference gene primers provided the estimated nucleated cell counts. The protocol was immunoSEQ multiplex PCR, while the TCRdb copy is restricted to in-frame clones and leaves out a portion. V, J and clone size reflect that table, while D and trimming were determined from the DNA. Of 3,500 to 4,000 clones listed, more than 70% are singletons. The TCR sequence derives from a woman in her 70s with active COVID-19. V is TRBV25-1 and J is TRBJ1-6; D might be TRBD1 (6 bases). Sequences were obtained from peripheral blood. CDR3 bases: TGTGCCAGCAGTGACACACCCGGGACACCGGGAGGGGCCCTCCACTTT. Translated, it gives CASSDTPGTPGGALHF.